This T cell receptor (beta chain) was recorded in a study of T cell changes during pregnancy in multiple sclerosis. TCRdb's copy holds only in-frame clones and misses some; the assay was immunoSEQ multiplex PCR. The data hold more than 70,000 clones, with around 92% observed a single time. Trimming took off 4 bases at V and 0 bases at J, with 5 bases between the two ends. Germline V gene lookup returns CDR1 SGHVS and CDR2 FNYEAQ. This CDR3 is 13 amino acids long. This TCR was recovered from a female donor in good health, enrolled as a control in a pregnancy study. The sequences come from peripheral blood, collected after pregnancy. This chain joins TRBV7-6 and TRBJ2-3; D is ambiguous. CDR3 region: CASSSTSTDTQYF. CDR3 DNA: TGTGCCAGCAGCTCGACTAGCACAGATACGCAGTATTTT.